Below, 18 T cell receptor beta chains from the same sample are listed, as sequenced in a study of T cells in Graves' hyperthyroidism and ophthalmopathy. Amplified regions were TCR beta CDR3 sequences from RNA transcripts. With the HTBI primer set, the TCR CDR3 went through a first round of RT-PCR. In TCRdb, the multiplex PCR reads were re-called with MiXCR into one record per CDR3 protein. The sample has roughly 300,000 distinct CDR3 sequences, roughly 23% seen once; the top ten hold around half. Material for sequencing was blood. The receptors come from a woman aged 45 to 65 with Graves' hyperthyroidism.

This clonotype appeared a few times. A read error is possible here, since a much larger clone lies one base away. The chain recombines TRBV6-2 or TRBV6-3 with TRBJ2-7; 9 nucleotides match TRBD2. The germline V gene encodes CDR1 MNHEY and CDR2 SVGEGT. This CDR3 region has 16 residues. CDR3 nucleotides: TGTGCCAGCTTGGGTAGCGGGAGTAAGGGCTCCTGCGAGCAGTACTTC. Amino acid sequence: CASLGSGSKGSCEQYF.

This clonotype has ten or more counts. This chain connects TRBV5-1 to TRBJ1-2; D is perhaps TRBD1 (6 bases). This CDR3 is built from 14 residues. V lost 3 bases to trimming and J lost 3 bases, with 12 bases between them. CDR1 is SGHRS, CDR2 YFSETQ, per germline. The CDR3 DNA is TGCGCCAGCAGCTCCTCACAGGGCTACTATGGCTACACCTTC. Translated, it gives CASSSSQGYYGYTF. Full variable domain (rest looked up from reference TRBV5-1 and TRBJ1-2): KAGVTQTPRYLIKTRGQQVTLSCSPISGHRSVSWYQQTPGQGLQFLFEYFSETQRNKGNFPGRFSGRQFSNSRSEMNVSTLELGDSALYLCASSSSQGYYGYTFGSGTRLTVV.

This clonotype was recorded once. CDR3 residues: CASSFRTGGRYTGELFF. The CDR3 DNA reads as TGTGCCAGCAGTTTCCGGACAGGGGGCAGGTACACCGGGGAGCTGTTTTTT. This chain connects TRBV28 to TRBJ2-2; 11 nucleotides match TRBD1. Germline loops: CDR1 MDHEN, CDR2 SYDVKM. The CDR3 totals 17 residues. V shed 3 bases and J 3 bases; nucleotides not matched to a gene: 6.

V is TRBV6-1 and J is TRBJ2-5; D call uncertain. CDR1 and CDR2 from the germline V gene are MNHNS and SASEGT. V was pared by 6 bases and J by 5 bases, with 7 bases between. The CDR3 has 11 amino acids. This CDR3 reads CASSQSETQYF. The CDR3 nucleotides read TGTGCCAGCAGCCAAAGTGAGACCCAGTACTTC.

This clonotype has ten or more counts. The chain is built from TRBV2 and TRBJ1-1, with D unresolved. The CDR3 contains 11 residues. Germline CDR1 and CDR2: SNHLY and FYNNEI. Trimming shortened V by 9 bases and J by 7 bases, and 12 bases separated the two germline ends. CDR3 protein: CARVPLIEAFF. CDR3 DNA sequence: TGTGCCAGGGTTCCGTTGATTGAAGCTTTCTTT. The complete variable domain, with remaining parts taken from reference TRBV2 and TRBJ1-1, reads EPEVTQTPSHQVTQMGQEVILRCVPISNHLYFYWYRQILGQKVEFLVSFYNNEISEKSEIFDDQFSVERPDGSNFTLKIRSTKLEDSAMYFCARVPLIEAFFGQGTRLTVV.

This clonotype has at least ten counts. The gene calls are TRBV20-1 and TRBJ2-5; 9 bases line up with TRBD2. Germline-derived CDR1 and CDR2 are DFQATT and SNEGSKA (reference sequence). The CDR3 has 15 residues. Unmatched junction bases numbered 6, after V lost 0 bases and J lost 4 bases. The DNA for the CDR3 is TGCAGTGCTAGAGAAGGCGCGGGAGGGGGAGAGACCCAGTACTTC. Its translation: CSAREGAGGGETQYF.

DNA for the CDR3: TGTGCCACCAGTGATACGGGACTAGCGGGAGGAAGGTTCTTC. This codes for CATSDTGLAGGRFF. The chain recombines TRBV24-1 with TRBJ2-1; TRBD2 matches at 15 bases. The CDR3 sequence is 14 residues long. J was trimmed by 15 bases and V by 3 bases; bases with no gene match: 5. Germline CDR1 KGHDR, CDR2 SFDVKD.

CDR3 sequence reads: CSVDLVETQYF. DNA of the CDR3: TGCAGCGTTGACCTGGTGGAGACCCAGTACTTC. The V call is TRBV29-1, the J call TRBJ2-5; no definite D call. The CDR3 length is 11 residues. Germline V gene lookup returns CDR1 SQVTM and CDR2 ANQGSEA. With 3 bases removed from V and 5 bases from J, the gap between germline ends came to 7 bases.

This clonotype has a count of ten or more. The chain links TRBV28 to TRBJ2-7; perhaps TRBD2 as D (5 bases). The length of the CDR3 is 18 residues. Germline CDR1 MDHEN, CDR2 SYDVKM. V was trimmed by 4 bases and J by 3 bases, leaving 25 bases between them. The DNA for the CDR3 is TGTGCCAGCAGTTATTTTTTAGGCATGTCAGGAGGAAGCTACGAGCAGTACTTC. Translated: CASSYFLGMSGGSYEQYF.

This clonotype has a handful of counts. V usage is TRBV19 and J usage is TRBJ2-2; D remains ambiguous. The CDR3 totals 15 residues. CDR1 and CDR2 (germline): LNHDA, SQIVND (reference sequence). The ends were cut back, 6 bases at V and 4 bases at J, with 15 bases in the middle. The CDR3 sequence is CASSFGLAGTGELFF. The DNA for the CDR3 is TGTGCCAGTAGCTTCGGCCTCGCTGGCACCGGGGAGCTGTTTTTT.

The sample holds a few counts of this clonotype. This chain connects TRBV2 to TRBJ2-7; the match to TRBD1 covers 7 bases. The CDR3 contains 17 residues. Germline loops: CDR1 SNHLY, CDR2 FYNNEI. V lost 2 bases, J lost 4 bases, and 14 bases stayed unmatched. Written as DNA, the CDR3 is TGTGCCAGCAGTGAATTGTTGTGGACAGGCAGACTTTACGAGCAGTACTTC. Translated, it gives CASSELLWTGRLYEQYF.

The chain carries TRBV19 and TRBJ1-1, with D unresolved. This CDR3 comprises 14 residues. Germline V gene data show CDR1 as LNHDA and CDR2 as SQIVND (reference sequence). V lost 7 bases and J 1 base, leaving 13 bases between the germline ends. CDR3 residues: CASISGIKNTEAFF. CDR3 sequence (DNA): TGTGCCAGTATTTCGGGCATCAAGAACACTGAAGCTTTCTTT.

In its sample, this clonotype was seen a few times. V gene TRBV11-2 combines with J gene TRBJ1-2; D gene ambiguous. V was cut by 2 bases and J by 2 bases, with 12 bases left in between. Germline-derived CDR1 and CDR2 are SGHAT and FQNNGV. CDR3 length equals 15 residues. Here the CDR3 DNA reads TGTGCCAGCAGCTTAAGGATAGGAGGGAACTATGGCTACACCTTC. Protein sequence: CASSLRIGGNYGYTF. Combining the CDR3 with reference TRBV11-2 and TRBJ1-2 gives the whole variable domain EAGVAQSPRYKIIEKRQSVAFWCNPISGHATLYWYQQILGQGPKLLIQFQNNGVVDDSQLPKDRFSAERLKGVDSTLKIQPAKLEDSAVYLCASSLRIGGNYGYTFGSGTRLTVV.

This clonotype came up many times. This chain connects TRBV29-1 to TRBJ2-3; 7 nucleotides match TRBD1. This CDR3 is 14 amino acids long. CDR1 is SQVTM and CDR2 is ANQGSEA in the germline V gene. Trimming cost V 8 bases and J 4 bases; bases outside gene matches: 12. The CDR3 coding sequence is TGCAGCTCTCGCCAGGGGGTTACCGCAGATACGCAGTATTTT. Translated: CSSRQGVTADTQYF.

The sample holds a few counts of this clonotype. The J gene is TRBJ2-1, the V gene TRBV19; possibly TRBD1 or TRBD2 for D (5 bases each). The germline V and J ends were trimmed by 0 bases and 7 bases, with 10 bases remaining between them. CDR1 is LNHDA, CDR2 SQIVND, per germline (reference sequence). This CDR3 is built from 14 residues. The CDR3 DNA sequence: TGTGCCAGTAGTATAGATGTTTGGGGGAATGAGCAGTTCTTC. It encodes CASSIDVWGNEQFF.

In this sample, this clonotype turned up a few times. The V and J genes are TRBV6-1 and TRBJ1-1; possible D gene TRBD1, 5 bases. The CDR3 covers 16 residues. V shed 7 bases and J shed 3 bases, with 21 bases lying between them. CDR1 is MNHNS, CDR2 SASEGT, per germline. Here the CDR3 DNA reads TGTGCCAGCAATTCATACCCAGGGATCGGGGACACTGAAGCTTTCTTT. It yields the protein CASNSYPGIGDTEAFF.

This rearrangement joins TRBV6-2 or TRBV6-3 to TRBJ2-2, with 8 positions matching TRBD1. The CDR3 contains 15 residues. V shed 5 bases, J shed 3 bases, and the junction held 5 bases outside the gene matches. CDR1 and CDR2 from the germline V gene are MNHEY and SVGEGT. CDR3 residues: CASSPDRGDTGELFF. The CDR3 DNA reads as TGTGCCAGCAGTCCCGACAGGGGCGACACCGGGGAGCTGTTTTTT.

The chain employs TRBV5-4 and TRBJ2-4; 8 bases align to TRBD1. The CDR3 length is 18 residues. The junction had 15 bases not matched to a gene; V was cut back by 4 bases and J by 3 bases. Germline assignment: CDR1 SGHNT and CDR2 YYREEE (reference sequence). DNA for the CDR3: TGTGCCAGCAGCCCAAGGGTGTCAGGGGGCGCCGACAAAAACATTCAGTACTTC. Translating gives CASSPRVSGGADKNIQYF.